The present TCR beta chain was sequenced within a study of blood T cell repertoires in COVID-19. Study-level information: Samples came from the United States, Italy and Spain, spanning acute and convalescent COVID-19.

V lost 1 base and J lost 7, with 11 bases in between. This CDR3 is built from 15 residues. Germline V gene lookup returns CDR1 LGHNA and CDR2 YNFKEQ. Sequencing was performed with immunoSEQ multiplex PCR; in TCRdb, only in-frame clones are kept and a portion is missing. There are about 230,000 clones in the sample; more than 65% occur only once, and approximately 7.2% lies in the top ten. This receptor was obtained from a woman of 80 years or more with acute or convalescent COVID-19. The source material was peripheral blood. This rearrangement joins TRBV4-2 to TRBJ1-6; D call uncertain. The CDR3 region has the DNA TGTGCCAGCAGCCAAGGGGAGGTGCCAAATTCACCCCTCCACTTT. Its translation is CASSQGEVPNSPLHF.